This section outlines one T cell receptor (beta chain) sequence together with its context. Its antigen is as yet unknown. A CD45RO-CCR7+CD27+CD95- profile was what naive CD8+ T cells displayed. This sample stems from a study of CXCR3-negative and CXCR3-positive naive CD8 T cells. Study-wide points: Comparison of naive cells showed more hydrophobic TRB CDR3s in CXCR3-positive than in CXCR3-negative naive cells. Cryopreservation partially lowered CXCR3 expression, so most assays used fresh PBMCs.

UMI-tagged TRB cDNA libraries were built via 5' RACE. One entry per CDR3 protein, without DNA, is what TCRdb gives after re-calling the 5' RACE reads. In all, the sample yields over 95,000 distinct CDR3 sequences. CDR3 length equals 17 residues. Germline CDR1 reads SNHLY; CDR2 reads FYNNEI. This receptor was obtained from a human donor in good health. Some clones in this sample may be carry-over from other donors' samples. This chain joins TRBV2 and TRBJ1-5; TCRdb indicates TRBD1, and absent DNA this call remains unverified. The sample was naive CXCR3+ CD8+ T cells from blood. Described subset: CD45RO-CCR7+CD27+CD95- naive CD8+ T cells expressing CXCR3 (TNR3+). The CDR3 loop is CASSEASGTTSNQPQHF.